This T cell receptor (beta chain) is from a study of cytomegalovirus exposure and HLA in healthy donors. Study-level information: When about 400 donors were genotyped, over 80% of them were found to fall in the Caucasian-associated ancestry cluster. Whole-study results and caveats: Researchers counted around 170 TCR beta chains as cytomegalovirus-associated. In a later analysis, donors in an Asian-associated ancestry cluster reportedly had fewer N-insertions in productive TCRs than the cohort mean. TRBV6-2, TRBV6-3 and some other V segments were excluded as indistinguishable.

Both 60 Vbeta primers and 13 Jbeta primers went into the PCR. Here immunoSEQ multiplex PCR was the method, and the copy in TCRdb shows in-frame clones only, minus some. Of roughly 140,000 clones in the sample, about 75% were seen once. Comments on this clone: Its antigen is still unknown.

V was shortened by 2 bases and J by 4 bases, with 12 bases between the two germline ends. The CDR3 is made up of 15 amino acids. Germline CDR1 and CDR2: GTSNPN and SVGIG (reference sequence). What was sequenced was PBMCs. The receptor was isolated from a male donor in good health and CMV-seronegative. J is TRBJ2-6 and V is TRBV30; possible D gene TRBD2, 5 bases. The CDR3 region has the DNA TGTGCCTGGAGTTCTAGCCGGTTCGGGGCCAACGTCCTGACTTTC. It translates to CAWSSSRFGANVLTF.